This T cell receptor (beta chain) was sequenced during a study of CD8+ T cells in alopecia areata. Study overall: Twice daily, treated patients received 5 to 10 mg of oral tofacitinib. The authors scored treated patients' severity by affected scalp percentage. Study conclusions and caveats: The study found that many expanded lesional clones persisted in scalp and blood during tofacitinib. Sequences from scalp samples also cover resident alphabeta T cells of normal skin.

Remarks on this clone: Its antigen is currently unknown. Other DNA sequences from this sample encode an identical CDR3 as well.

V was shortened by 7 bases and J by 1 base, with 7 bases between the two germline ends. This CDR3 has 11 amino acids. Germline-derived CDR1 and CDR2 are SQVTM and ANQGSEA. Treatment noted: oral pan-JAK inhibitor, 5-10 mg twice daily. RNA extraction and reverse transcription yielded cDNA as sequencing template. Clones were read by immunoSEQ multiplex PCR, and TCRdb kept only the in-frame ones, dropping some. The sample has some 220,000 clones; less than 75% are singletons. The specimen was CD4+ T cells sorted from blood, collected at week 4, from a patient treated with tofacitinib. The clonotype comes from a human donor with alopecia areata. The chain links TRBV29-1 to TRBJ1-1; D remains ambiguous. The CDR3 protein is CSGGGNTEAFF. Here the CDR3 DNA reads TGCAGCGGTGGAGGGAACACTGAAGCTTTCTTT.